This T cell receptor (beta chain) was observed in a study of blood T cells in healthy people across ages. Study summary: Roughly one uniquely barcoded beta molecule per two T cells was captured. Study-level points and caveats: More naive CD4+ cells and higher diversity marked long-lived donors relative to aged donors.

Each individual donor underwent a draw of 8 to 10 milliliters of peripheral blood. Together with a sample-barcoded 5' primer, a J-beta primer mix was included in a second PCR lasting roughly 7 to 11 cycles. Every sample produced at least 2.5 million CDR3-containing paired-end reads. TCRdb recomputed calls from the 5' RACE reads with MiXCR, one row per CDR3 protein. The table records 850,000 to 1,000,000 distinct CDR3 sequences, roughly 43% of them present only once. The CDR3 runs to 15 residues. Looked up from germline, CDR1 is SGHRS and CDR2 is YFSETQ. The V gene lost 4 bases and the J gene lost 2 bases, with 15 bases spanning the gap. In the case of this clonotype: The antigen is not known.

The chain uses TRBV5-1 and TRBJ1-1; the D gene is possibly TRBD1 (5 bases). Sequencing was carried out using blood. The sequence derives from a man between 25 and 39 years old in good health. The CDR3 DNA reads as TGCGCCAGCAGCGCAGGGACCTTTTTAAACACTGAAGCTTTCTTT. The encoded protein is CASSAGTFLNTEAFF.